These T cell receptor beta chains were read from a single sample in a study of shared clonotypes between healthy human individuals. TCRdb's copy holds only in-frame clones and misses some; the assay was immunoSEQ multiplex PCR. Of about 1,800,000 clones listed, about 94% are singletons. Sequencing input: naive CD8+ T cells sorted from blood. These TCRs come from a man in his late teens or twenties in good health. The CDR3 runs from the conserved cysteine through the conserved F or W. A D gene is named only where the DNA matches it firmly. Rows may omit the clone size; those that give it use once, few, many or a size class.

D gene: TRBD1; J gene: TRBJ2-4; V gene: TRBV19; clone size: -; CDR3 protein: CASSFGQGAYIQYF; CDR3 DNA: TGTGCCAGTAGTTTCGGACAGGGGGCATACATTCAGTACTTC
D gene: TRBD2; J gene: TRBJ2-7; V gene: TRBV16; clone size: once; CDR3 protein: CASSQWGLAGGESYEQYF; CDR3 DNA: TGTGCCAGCAGCCAATGGGGACTAGCGGGAGGGGAATCCTACGAGCAGTACTTC
D gene: -; J gene: TRBJ1-1; V gene: TRBV5-6; clone size: -; CDR3 protein: CASNGGGNTEAFF; CDR3 DNA: TGTGCCAGCAACGGGGGGGGCAACACTGAAGCTTTCTTT
D gene: -; J gene: TRBJ1-5; V gene: TRBV2; clone size: -; CDR3 protein: CASKPPPINQPQHF; CDR3 DNA: TGTGCCAGCAAACCCCCACCCATCAATCAGCCCCAGCATTTT
D gene: TRBD2; J gene: TRBJ2-3; V gene: TRBV7-2; clone size: -; CDR3 protein: CASRSGLAGGYETDTQYF; CDR3 DNA: TGTGCCAGCAGATCGGGACTAGCGGGAGGCTACGAGACAGATACGCAGTATTTT
D gene: -; J gene: TRBJ2-1; V gene: TRBV5-6; clone size: -; CDR3 protein: CASSPEGRSYNEQFF; CDR3 DNA: TGTGCCAGCAGCCCGGAAGGGCGCTCCTACAATGAGCAGTTCTTC
D gene: -; J gene: TRBJ2-7; V gene: TRBV5-4; clone size: -; CDR3 protein: CASSHRDASSEQYF; CDR3 DNA: TGTGCCAGCAGCCACCGGGACGCAAGCTCCGAGCAGTACTTC
D gene: -; J gene: TRBJ1-1; V gene: TRBV9; clone size: -; CDR3 protein: CASSTRGSLNTEAFF; CDR3 DNA: TGTGCCAGCAGCACCAGGGGCAGCCTGAACACTGAAGCTTTCTTT
D gene: -; J gene: TRBJ1-2; V gene: TRBV6-1; clone size: -; CDR3 protein: CASSEAAGGYGYTF; CDR3 DNA: TGTGCCAGCAGTGAAGCGGCCGGTGGCTATGGCTACACCTTC
D gene: -; J gene: TRBJ2-3; V gene: TRBV9; clone size: -; CDR3 protein: CASSSRQVKSDTQYF; CDR3 DNA: TGTGCCAGCAGCTCCCGACAGGTTAAGTCAGATACGCAGTATTTT
D gene: TRBD1; J gene: TRBJ1-1; V gene: TRBV5-8; clone size: -; CDR3 protein: CASSPTGENTEAFF; CDR3 DNA: TGTGCCAGCAGCCCCACAGGGGAGAACACTGAAGCTTTCTTT
D gene: -; J gene: TRBJ2-7; V gene: TRBV9; clone size: once; CDR3 protein: CASSPVGQFYEQYF; CDR3 DNA: TGTGCCAGCAGCCCTGTAGGACAGTTCTACGAGCAGTACTTC
D gene: -; J gene: TRBJ1-2; V gene: TRBV2; clone size: -; CDR3 protein: CASTERGLSYTF; CDR3 DNA: TGTGCCAGCACCGAAAGGGGACTTAGCTACACCTTC
D gene: -; J gene: TRBJ1-3; V gene: TRBV6-4; clone size: -; CDR3 protein: CASSDTGTVAGNTIYF; CDR3 DNA: TGTGCCAGCAGTGACACAGGGACCGTCGCGGGAAACACCATATATTTT
D gene: -; J gene: TRBJ2-7; V gene: TRBV5-1; clone size: -; CDR3 protein: CASSGVGQGTYEQYF; CDR3 DNA: TGCGCCAGCAGCGGGGTCGGCCAGGGAACCTACGAGCAGTACTTC
D gene: TRBD2; J gene: TRBJ2-5; V gene: TRBV27; clone size: -; CDR3 protein: CASSWTSGEETQYF; CDR3 DNA: TGTGCCAGCAGTTGGACTAGTGGGGAAGAGACCCAGTACTTC
D gene: TRBD1; J gene: TRBJ1-5; V gene: TRBV28; clone size: -; CDR3 protein: CASSFGQGVSQPQHF; CDR3 DNA: TGTGCCAGCAGTTTCGGACAGGGCGTCTCTCAGCCCCAGCATTTT
D gene: TRBD1; J gene: TRBJ2-7; V gene: TRBV5-1; clone size: -; CDR3 protein: CASSDTGGAYEQYF; CDR3 DNA: TGCGCCAGCAGCGACACAGGGGGCGCCTACGAGCAGTACTTC
D gene: TRBD1; J gene: TRBJ2-7; V gene: TRBV5-8; clone size: once; CDR3 protein: CASRSPDRGYDEQYF; CDR3 DNA: TGTGCCAGCAGGTCCCCGGACAGGGGTTACGACGAGCAGTACTTC
D gene: -; J gene: TRBJ2-5; V gene: TRBV5-5; clone size: -; CDR3 protein: CASSLGPLRETQYF; CDR3 DNA: TGTGCCAGCAGCTTGGGGCCCCTTCGGGAGACCCAGTACTTC
D gene: TRBD2; J gene: TRBJ2-1; V gene: TRBV19; clone size: once; CDR3 protein: CASSALPGLAGGPHEQFF; CDR3 DNA: TGTGCCAGTAGTGCCCTTCCGGGACTAGCGGGGGGGCCCCATGAGCAGTTCTTC
D gene: -; J gene: TRBJ2-5; V gene: TRBV7-7; clone size: once; CDR3 protein: CASSHRGQETQYF; CDR3 DNA: TGTGCTAGCAGCCACCGCGGTCAAGAGACCCAGTACTTC